Listed below are T cell receptor beta chains from one sample, sequenced in a study of T-cell memory formation after mild COVID-19. TCRdb passed the 5' RACE reads through MiXCR, listing each CDR3 protein once. This sample carries some 57,000 distinct CDR3 sequences, 10% to 15% of them seen once, and the ten largest clones take around 25%. Input material: PBMCs or a T cell subset sorted from them (not recorded which). Every receptor here comes from a man younger than 30 who had mild COVID-19 (a few samples of this study predate the infection). Cell type and time point are not known. The CDR3 runs from the conserved cysteine through the conserved F or W. The D gene is left open where the match is weak. Only part of the rows carry a size: once, few, many, or a class if the clone is expanded.

CDR3aa	CDR3nt	v_gene	j_gene	d_gene	abundance
CASSHRLAVLTGTGELFF	TGCGCCAGCAGCCACCGACTAGCGGTTTTAACCGGCACCGGGGAGCTGTTTTTT	TRBV4-1	TRBJ2-2	TRBD2	few
CSVDADRGSEDTQYF	TGCAGCGTTGATGCGGACAGGGGAAGTGAAGATACGCAGTATTTT	TRBV29-1	TRBJ2-3	TRBD1	many
CASSSGGYNEQFF	TGTGCCAGCAGCTCCGGGGGCTACAATGAGCAGTTCTTC	TRBV7-3	TRBJ2-1	.	.
CASSQEGLAMNTGELFF	TGCGCCAGCAGCCAAGAGGGACTAGCGATGAACACCGGGGAGCTGTTTTTT	TRBV5-1	TRBJ2-2	TRBD2	many
CASSLKTGENTEAFF	TGTGCCAGCAGCCTCAAGACAGGGGAGAACACTGAAGCTTTCTTT	TRBV3-2	TRBJ1-1	.	.
CSGLAGVRETQYF	TGCAGCGGACTAGCGGGGGTACGTGAGACCCAGTACTTC	TRBV20-1	TRBJ2-5	TRBD2	.
CASRSGRRALHEQYF	TGTGCCAGCAGGTCGGGACGGAGGGCGCTCCACGAGCAGTACTTC	TRBV12-3/TRBV12-4	TRBJ2-7	.	.
CASSPIKGGYTF	TGTGCCAGCAGTCCCATTAAGGGTGGCTACACCTTC	TRBV12-3/TRBV12-4	TRBJ1-2	.	.
CSVEPGSGNTIYF	TGCAGCGTTGAACCAGGCTCTGGAAACACCATATATTTT	TRBV29-1	TRBJ1-3	.	medium-sized
CATSSGGGAPYGYTF	TGTGCCACCAGCAGTGGAGGGGGGGCCCCCTATGGCTACACCTTC	TRBV15	TRBJ1-2	.	once
CASSLDINTGELFF	TGTGCCAGCAGCTTGGACATCAACACCGGGGAGCTGTTTTTT	TRBV11-3	TRBJ2-2	.	.
CASSQDTRSPQHF	TGTGCCAGCAGCCAAGATACCAGATCGCCCCAGCATTTT	TRBV4-2	TRBJ1-5	.	many
CASSFRGENTGELFF	TGTGCCAGCAGTTTCCGCGGGGAAAACACCGGGGAGCTGTTTTTT	TRBV12-3/TRBV12-4	TRBJ2-2	.	.
CASSTSGSTDTQYF	TGTGCCAGCAGCACGTCCGGTAGCACAGATACGCAGTATTTT	TRBV28	TRBJ2-3	.	.
CASSWTANSNQPQHF	TGTGCCAGCAGTTGGACAGCTAATAGCAATCAGCCCCAGCATTTT	TRBV12-3/TRBV12-4	TRBJ1-5	.	.
CASIKGGQFSGNTIYF	TGTGCCAGCATCAAGGGGGGCCAGTTCTCTGGAAACACCATATATTTT	TRBV28	TRBJ1-3	.	.
CASSLLVRNYGYTF	TGTGCCAGCAGCTTATTAGTCAGGAACTATGGCTACACCTTC	TRBV7-2	TRBJ1-2	.	.
CAWSERNYGYTF	TGTGCCTGGAGTGAGAGGAACTATGGCTACACCTTC	TRBV30	TRBJ1-2	.	few
CASSPPTTGLAADTQYF	TGCGCCAGCAGCCCGCCCACGACAGGGCTAGCGGCAGATACGCAGTATTTT	TRBV5-1	TRBJ2-3	.	.
CSARVPREDCYGYTF	TGCAGTGCTAGAGTCCCCAGGGAGGACTGCTATGGCTACACCTTC	TRBV20-1	TRBJ1-2	.	once
CASSYRLDTQYF	TGTGCCAGCAGTTATCGGCTAGATACGCAGTATTTT	TRBV6-2/TRBV6-3	TRBJ2-3	.	few
CASSEYDTQYF	TGTGCCAGCAGTGAATATGATACGCAGTATTTT	TRBV25-1	TRBJ2-3	.	few
CASSRTSGEADTQYF	TGTGCCAGCAGCAGGACTAGCGGGGAGGCAGATACGCAGTATTTT	TRBV6-4	TRBJ2-3	TRBD2	.
CASSPLLAGDNEQFF	TGCGCCAGCAGCCCCCTCCTAGCGGGGGACAATGAGCAGTTCTTC	TRBV5-1	TRBJ2-1	TRBD2	.
CASRSTPYEQYF	TGTGCCAGCAGGTCGACCCCCTACGAGCAGTACTTC	TRBV7-9	TRBJ2-7	.	many
CASSFGDPGETQYF	TGTGCCAGCAGCTTTGGGGACCCTGGAGAGACCCAGTACTTC	TRBV7-2	TRBJ2-5	.	few
CASSWAPAGGQGANVLTF	TGTGCCAGCAGCTGGGCTCCTGCGGGGGGGCAAGGGGCCAACGTCCTGACTTTC	TRBV5-5	TRBJ2-6	TRBD2	.
CASSRTGSTF	TGTGCCAGCAGCCGGACAGGGAGCACCTTC	TRBV6-6	TRBJ1-2	TRBD1	.
CASSFSGTLRGYTF	TGTGCCAGCAGTTTTTCGGGGACACTACGAGGCTACACCTTC	TRBV12-3/TRBV12-4	TRBJ1-2	.	.
CASSLGRNQPQHF	TGCGCCAGCAGCTTGGGTCGCAATCAGCCCCAGCATTTT	TRBV5-1	TRBJ1-5	.	.
CASSQLAGGNNEQFF	TGCGCCAGCAGCCAACTAGCGGGGGGCAACAATGAGCAGTTCTTC	TRBV5-1	TRBJ2-1	TRBD2	many
CSVERGNTEAFF	TGCAGCGTTGAGAGGGGAAACACTGAAGCTTTCTTT	TRBV29-1	TRBJ1-1	.	few
CASSLDLASEAFF	TGTGCCAGCAGCTTAGATTTGGCATCTGAAGCTTTCTTT	TRBV11-2	TRBJ1-1	.	.
CASSSGQSNQPQHF	TGTGCCAGCAGCTCGGGACAGAGCAATCAGCCCCAGCATTTT	TRBV9	TRBJ1-5	TRBD1	few
CASSSEGSNYGYTF	TGTGCCAGCAGTTCGGAGGGGTCCAACTATGGCTACACCTTC	TRBV28	TRBJ1-2	.	few
CASSFIGAGVQPQHF	TGTGCCAGCAGTTTCATCGGGGCAGGGGTCCAGCCCCAGCATTTT	TRBV28	TRBJ1-5	.	.
CASSYLAGDYNEQFF	TGTGCCAGCAGTTACCTAGCGGGGGACTACAATGAGCAGTTCTTC	TRBV6-5	TRBJ2-1	TRBD2	many
CASSDRGVRQRYEKLFF	TGTGCCAGCAGCGACAGGGGGGTTCGTCAGCGTTATGAAAAACTGTTTTTT	TRBV28	TRBJ1-4	TRBD1	.
CASSLPPRGAVQTQYF	TGTGCCAGCAGCTTACCCCCGCGGGGGGCCGTGCAGACCCAGTACTTC	TRBV11-3	TRBJ2-5	TRBD2	.